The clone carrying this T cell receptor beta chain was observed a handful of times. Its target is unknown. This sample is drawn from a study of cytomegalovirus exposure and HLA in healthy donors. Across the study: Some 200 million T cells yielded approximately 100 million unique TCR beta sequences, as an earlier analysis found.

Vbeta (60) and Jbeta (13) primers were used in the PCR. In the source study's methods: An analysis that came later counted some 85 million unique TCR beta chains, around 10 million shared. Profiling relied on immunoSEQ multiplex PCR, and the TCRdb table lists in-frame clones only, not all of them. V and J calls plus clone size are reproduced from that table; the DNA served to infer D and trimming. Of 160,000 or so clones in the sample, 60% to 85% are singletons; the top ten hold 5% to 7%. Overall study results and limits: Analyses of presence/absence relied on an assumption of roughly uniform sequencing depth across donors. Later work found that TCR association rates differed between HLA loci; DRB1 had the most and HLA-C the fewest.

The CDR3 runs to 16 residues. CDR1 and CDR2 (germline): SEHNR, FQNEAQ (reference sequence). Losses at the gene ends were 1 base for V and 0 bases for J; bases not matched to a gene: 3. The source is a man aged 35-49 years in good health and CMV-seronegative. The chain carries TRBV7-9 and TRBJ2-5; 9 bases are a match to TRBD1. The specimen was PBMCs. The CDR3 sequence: CASSLVWDRDQETQYF. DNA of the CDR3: TGTGCCAGCAGCTTAGTATGGGACAGGGACCAAGAGACCCAGTACTTC.